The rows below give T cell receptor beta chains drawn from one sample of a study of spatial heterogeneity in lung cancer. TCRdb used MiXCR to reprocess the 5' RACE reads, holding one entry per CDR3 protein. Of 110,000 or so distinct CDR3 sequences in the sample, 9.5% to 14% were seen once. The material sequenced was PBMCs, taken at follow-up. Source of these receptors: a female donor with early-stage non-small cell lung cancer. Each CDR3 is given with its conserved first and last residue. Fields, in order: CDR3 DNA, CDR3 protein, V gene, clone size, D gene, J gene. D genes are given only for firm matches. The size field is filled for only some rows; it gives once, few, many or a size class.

CDR3nt: TGTGCCAGCAGTATTTACGGGGTTAATGAAAAACTGTTTTTT; CDR3aa: CASSIYGVNEKLFF; v_gene: TRBV6-1; abundance: many; d_gene: NA; j_gene: TRBJ1-4
CDR3nt: TGTGCCAGCAGTTCCCTCTCGGGACGGGAGGCCTACAATGAGCAGTTCTTC; CDR3aa: CASSSLSGREAYNEQFF; v_gene: TRBV28; abundance: NA; d_gene: TRBD2; j_gene: TRBJ2-1
CDR3nt: TGTGCCAGCAGCGGAGGTTTTGGGACCCAGTACTTC; CDR3aa: CASSGGFGTQYF; v_gene: TRBV9; abundance: few; d_gene: NA; j_gene: TRBJ2-5
CDR3nt: TGTGCCAGCAGTGCCATTTTCGTTGGACCAGAAGCTTTCTTT; CDR3aa: CASSAIFVGPEAFF; v_gene: TRBV2; abundance: few; d_gene: NA; j_gene: TRBJ1-1
CDR3nt: TGTGCCAGCAGCCCACTGAGAGGGACCGGGGAGCTGTTTTTT; CDR3aa: CASSPLRGTGELFF; v_gene: TRBV9; abundance: many; d_gene: NA; j_gene: TRBJ2-2
CDR3nt: TGTGCCAGCAGTCCCGGGGACAGCTCCTACGAGCAGTACTTC; CDR3aa: CASSPGDSSYEQYF; v_gene: TRBV12-3/TRBV12-4; abundance: few; d_gene: TRBD1; j_gene: TRBJ2-7
CDR3nt: TGCAGCGTTGTGTTAGCGGGGCCCTACAATGAGCAGTTCTTC; CDR3aa: CSVVLAGPYNEQFF; v_gene: TRBV29-1; abundance: NA; d_gene: TRBD2; j_gene: TRBJ2-1
CDR3nt: TGCGCCAGCAGCTTGGGGCAGGGAGGAGTCCAACGCACTGAAGCTTTCTTT; CDR3aa: CASSLGQGGVQRTEAFF; v_gene: TRBV5-1; abundance: NA; d_gene: NA; j_gene: TRBJ1-1
CDR3nt: TGCAGTGCTAGAGGACCAGAGAGGGCCTACAATGAGCAGTTCTTC; CDR3aa: CSARGPERAYNEQFF; v_gene: TRBV20-1; abundance: NA; d_gene: NA; j_gene: TRBJ2-1
CDR3nt: TGTGCCAGAGCAGGGGCTGGAAACACCATATATTTT; CDR3aa: CARAGAGNTIYF; v_gene: TRBV2; abundance: NA; d_gene: NA; j_gene: TRBJ1-3
CDR3nt: TGTGCCAGCAGTGCCCGTGGAGGGGGCCCAGATACGCAGTATTTT; CDR3aa: CASSARGGGPDTQYF; v_gene: TRBV6-5; abundance: NA; d_gene: NA; j_gene: TRBJ2-3
CDR3nt: TGTGCCAGCAGTTTAACGGGGGGACTAGCGGTAGGTCGTGAGCAGTTCTTC; CDR3aa: CASSLTGGLAVGREQFF; v_gene: TRBV12-3/TRBV12-4; abundance: NA; d_gene: TRBD2; j_gene: TRBJ2-1
CDR3nt: TGTGCCAGCAGCCAAGATGGGCAAAATCATCAGCCCCAGCATTTT; CDR3aa: CASSQDGQNHQPQHF; v_gene: TRBV4-2; abundance: many; d_gene: NA; j_gene: TRBJ1-5
CDR3nt: TGTGCCAGCTCACCTCGAACTAGCGGGAGGTTTGATACGCAGTATTTT; CDR3aa: CASSPRTSGRFDTQYF; v_gene: TRBV18; abundance: few; d_gene: TRBD2; j_gene: TRBJ2-3
CDR3nt: TGTGCCACCAGCAGAGATCCTCTTCGGAGCTCCTACAATGAGCAGTTCTTC; CDR3aa: CATSRDPLRSSYNEQFF; v_gene: TRBV15; abundance: NA; d_gene: NA; j_gene: TRBJ2-1
CDR3nt: TGTGCCAGCAGCCTGGACACCGGATACAATCAGCCCCAGCATTTT; CDR3aa: CASSLDTGYNQPQHF; v_gene: TRBV7-2; abundance: NA; d_gene: NA; j_gene: TRBJ1-5
CDR3nt: TGTGCCATCAGTGAAGGGATCGGTTCACCCCTCCACTTT; CDR3aa: CAISEGIGSPLHF; v_gene: TRBV10-3; abundance: NA; d_gene: NA; j_gene: TRBJ1-6
CDR3nt: TGTGCCTGGAACTGGGTAACTGGAAACACCATATATTTT; CDR3aa: CAWNWVTGNTIYF; v_gene: TRBV30; abundance: many; d_gene: NA; j_gene: TRBJ1-3
CDR3nt: TGTGCCAGCAGCCAGCGACAGGCTAATGAAAAACTGTTTTTT; CDR3aa: CASSQRQANEKLFF; v_gene: TRBV4-2; abundance: few; d_gene: NA; j_gene: TRBJ1-4
CDR3nt: TGTGCCAGCAGCCGTCTTTACGAGCAGTACTTC; CDR3aa: CASSRLYEQYF; v_gene: TRBV28; abundance: many; d_gene: NA; j_gene: TRBJ2-7
CDR3nt: TGTGCCAGCACCCACACGGACAGGGAAAAACTGTTTTTT; CDR3aa: CASTHTDREKLFF; v_gene: TRBV12-3/TRBV12-4; abundance: NA; d_gene: TRBD1; j_gene: TRBJ1-4
CDR3nt: TGTGCCAGCAGACAAAAAATGAGCTCCTACAATGAGCAGTTCTTC; CDR3aa: CASRQKMSSYNEQFF; v_gene: TRBV7-2; abundance: NA; d_gene: NA; j_gene: TRBJ2-1
CDR3nt: TGTGCCAGCAGCACAGATCCCGGGACACTCACTGAAGCTTTCTTT; CDR3aa: CASSTDPGTLTEAFF; v_gene: TRBV5-5; abundance: NA; d_gene: NA; j_gene: TRBJ1-1
CDR3nt: TGCAGTGCTAGGTTGGGACTATCCTACAATGAGCAGTTCTTC; CDR3aa: CSARLGLSYNEQFF; v_gene: TRBV20-1; abundance: NA; d_gene: TRBD2; j_gene: TRBJ2-1
CDR3nt: TGCAGTGCTAAAATTCACTACGAGCAGTACTTC; CDR3aa: CSAKIHYEQYF; v_gene: TRBV20-1; abundance: NA; d_gene: NA; j_gene: TRBJ2-7
CDR3nt: TGTGCCTGGAGTGTGTCGTCAGGGGGCGGAAGGAGCTATGGCTACACCTTC; CDR3aa: CAWSVSSGGGRSYGYTF; v_gene: TRBV30; abundance: many; d_gene: TRBD1; j_gene: TRBJ1-2
CDR3nt: TGTGCCACCAGTGACCCTGGACTAGTCGATGAGCAGTTCTTC; CDR3aa: CATSDPGLVDEQFF; v_gene: TRBV24-1; abundance: few; d_gene: TRBD2; j_gene: TRBJ2-1
CDR3nt: TGTGCCAGCAGCTTATTCAGGGGATCGAACACTGAAGCTTTCTTT; CDR3aa: CASSLFRGSNTEAFF; v_gene: TRBV7-2; abundance: few; d_gene: NA; j_gene: TRBJ1-1
CDR3nt: TGTGCCAGCAGCCCTCAGGTCAGGAACACTGAAGCTTTCTTT; CDR3aa: CASSPQVRNTEAFF; v_gene: TRBV7-8; abundance: few; d_gene: NA; j_gene: TRBJ1-1
CDR3nt: TGCGCCAGCAGCTTGGCCGGGGCGGCGCGATCCTACAATGAGCAGTTCTTC; CDR3aa: CASSLAGAARSYNEQFF; v_gene: TRBV5-1; abundance: few; d_gene: NA; j_gene: TRBJ2-1
CDR3nt: TGTGCCAGCAGTTTAGCGCACACAGCCTATGGCTACACCTTC; CDR3aa: CASSLAHTAYGYTF; v_gene: TRBV12-3/TRBV12-4; abundance: NA; d_gene: NA; j_gene: TRBJ1-2
CDR3nt: TGTGCCAGCAGTCGCAGCGGGGTCACAGATACGCAGTATTTT; CDR3aa: CASSRSGVTDTQYF; v_gene: TRBV11-3; abundance: few; d_gene: TRBD2; j_gene: TRBJ2-3
CDR3nt: TGTGCCAGCAGGCCTCAGGCTCTGAACACTGAAGCTTTCTTT; CDR3aa: CASRPQALNTEAFF; v_gene: TRBV12-3/TRBV12-4; abundance: few; d_gene: NA; j_gene: TRBJ1-1
CDR3nt: TGCAGCGTTGTGGGGGCAAAGGGCTACACCTTC; CDR3aa: CSVVGAKGYTF; v_gene: TRBV29-1; abundance: few; d_gene: NA; j_gene: TRBJ1-2
CDR3nt: TGTGCCAGCTCACCGGGAACACAAAACACCGGGGAGCTGTTTTTT; CDR3aa: CASSPGTQNTGELFF; v_gene: TRBV18; abundance: NA; d_gene: NA; j_gene: TRBJ2-2
CDR3nt: TGTGCCAGCAGCTTACGGGGCCGATCGGCAGATACGCAGTATTTT; CDR3aa: CASSLRGRSADTQYF; v_gene: TRBV7-8; abundance: few; d_gene: NA; j_gene: TRBJ2-3
CDR3nt: TGTGCCAGCAGCTTAGCGGCTTGGGAGGAGGAAGCTTTCTTT; CDR3aa: CASSLAAWEEEAFF; v_gene: TRBV7-6; abundance: NA; d_gene: NA; j_gene: TRBJ1-1
CDR3nt: TGTGCCAGCGCCAGGACTATGAACTATGGCTACACCTTC; CDR3aa: CASARTMNYGYTF; v_gene: TRBV2; abundance: many; d_gene: NA; j_gene: TRBJ1-2